The source of this TCR beta chain is a study of CD8+CD57+ T cells in acquired aplastic anemia. About the research overall: An average of 3.2 ug of DNA was obtained from sorted CD4+ and CD8+ cells. Mean read depth for CD4+ cells from healthy donors was around 11 million.

The V gene lost 6 bases and the J gene lost 5 bases, with 16 bases spanning the gap. The V gene's germline CDR1 is DFQATT and CDR2 SNEGSKA (reference sequence). This CDR3 is built from 13 residues. CDR3 and TCR beta VDJ profiling relied on a genomic DNA template. MiXCR was run by TCRdb on the reads, yielding one entry per CDR3 protein. The profile shows some 130,000 distinct CDR3 sequences, about 40% of them singletons. Study findings and constraints: Overlapping CD8+ CDR3 repertoires of patients and controls contained under 35 shared sequences. Levels of CD8+ Simpson's diversity were not significantly distinct in patients versus controls.

The sample holds many counts of this clonotype. Its antigen remains unidentified. This chain links TRBV20-1 with TRBJ2-5; D not certain. This receptor was identified in a human donor in good health, serving as a control. Sequenced input: sorted CD4+, CD8+, or CD8+CD57+ T cells (not recorded which) from PBMCs. CDR3 sequence reads: CSARTGLGETQYF. CDR3 sequence (DNA): TGCAGTGCCCGTACCGGGCTGGGGGAGACCCAGTACTTC.